This TCR beta chain was identified in a study of blood T cell repertoires in COVID-19. Study details: PBMCs, B-cell-depleted T cells, or T cells were the source of the cDNA or gDNA that made up the material.

Source study methods: For nucleated cells, counts were estimated from reference gene primer amplification. Generated by immunoSEQ multiplex PCR, the TCRdb table keeps only in-frame clones and is missing some. V and J calls plus clone size are reproduced from that table; the DNA served to infer D and trimming. The sample contains about 200,000 clones, 76% of which appear only once. CDR1 and CDR2 from the germline V gene are MDHEN and SYDVKM. V gave up 1 base and J gave up 7 bases, with 16 bases separating them. The CDR3 extends over 15 amino acids. Participant age was roughly 18 to 95 years, and participants resided in approximately 25 US areas.

This chain connects TRBV28 to TRBJ1-2; D perhaps matches TRBD1 (6 bases). This TCR came from a woman aged 45 to 65 with acute COVID-19. Sequencing input: PBMCs or T cells enriched from blood (not recorded which). The CDR3 here is CASSLFAQGGGGYTF. CDR3 DNA: TGTGCCAGCAGTTTATTCGCACAGGGCGGTGGTGGCTACACCTTC.